The T cell receptor (beta chain) described here comes from a study of blood T cell repertoires in COVID-19 (TCRdb year 2020). A note on the overall study: The collaborator samples originated in the United States, Italy and Spain and spanned the acute and convalescent phases of COVID-19. The material from the prospective study consisted of cDNA or gDNA derived from T cells, B-cell-depleted T cells, or PBMCs. Deeply sampled blood TCRbeta repertoires from subjects exposed to, actively infected with, or recovered from COVID-19 were included in the dataset. A freely available public database, intended as a resource for researchers studying the immune response to SARS-CoV-2, is where the repertoires were released. The samples were drawn from the first 160 participants of the ongoing ImmuneRACE study and from over a thousand subjects provided by 6 global collaborators. The sample metadata nearly always contained a de-identified subject ID, COVID-19 status, age in years and sex. Where HLA class I and class II types were available, the types were taken from metadata supplied by the sample provider, not from assay-based typing.

The germline V gene yields MGHDK for CDR1 and SYGVNS for CDR2. V is trimmed back by 2 bases and J by 1 base, and the junction contains 2 bases that no gene match accounts for. The CDR3 starts with the cysteine, ends with the phenylalanine, and has 15 residues. Left in the record is the CDR3 DNA by itself, 45 bases read in frame from the first base. Whole blood was collected in K2EDTA tubes by collaborating institutions according to the institutions' own protocols. For TCRbeta analysis, collaborator samples were shipped as frozen whole blood, as isolated PBMCs, or as DNA extracted from either sample type. Comments on this clone: Its binding antigen is unknown. Base qualities are not provided; no much larger clone lies one nucleotide away.

TCRbeta CDR3 regions were amplified from genomic DNA using the immunoSEQ Assay, a bias-controlled multiplex PCR. The source study handled its data this way. Within the assay, amplification of reference gene primers was used to estimate how many nucleated cells each sample contained. To quantify the absolute abundance of each unique TCRbeta CDR3 rearrangement, sequence reads were collapsed and filtered. For each sample, productive Simpson clonality was calculated as the square root of Simpson's diversity index over productive rearrangements. TCRdb's version of the immuneACCESS table is confined to in-frame rearrangements and falls short of the full clone set. An unresolved V gene accounts for under half of the shortfall where checked; the remainder is of unknown origin. The V and J calls and clone size are taken from that table; D and trimming were inferred from the DNA. The table for this sample lists about 130,000 clones; roughly 83% of them were counted only once. Roughly 17% of the sample lies in the top ten.

On the study overall, not on this receptor specifically: Clinical and demographic metadata were provided uncurated, with the amount varying by source and participant.

This TCR derives from a woman aged 80 or older with acute or convalescent COVID-19. Source material: peripheral blood. The chain links TRBV25-1 with TRBJ2-7; 10 of the junction bases match TRBD1. The nucleotide sequence reads as follows: TGTGCCAGCAGTGAAAGGACAGGGGGGTCCTACGAGCAGTACTTC. It encodes CASSERTGGSYEQYF.